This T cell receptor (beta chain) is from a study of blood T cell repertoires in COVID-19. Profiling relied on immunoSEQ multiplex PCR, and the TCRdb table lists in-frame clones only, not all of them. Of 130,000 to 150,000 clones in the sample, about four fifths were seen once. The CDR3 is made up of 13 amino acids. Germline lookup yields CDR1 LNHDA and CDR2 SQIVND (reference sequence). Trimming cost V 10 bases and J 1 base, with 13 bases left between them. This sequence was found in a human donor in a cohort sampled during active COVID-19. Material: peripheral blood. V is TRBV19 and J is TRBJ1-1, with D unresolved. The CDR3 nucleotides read TGTGCCACCAGACGGCAGGCGAACACTGAAGCTTTCTTT. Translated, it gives CATRRQANTEAFF.